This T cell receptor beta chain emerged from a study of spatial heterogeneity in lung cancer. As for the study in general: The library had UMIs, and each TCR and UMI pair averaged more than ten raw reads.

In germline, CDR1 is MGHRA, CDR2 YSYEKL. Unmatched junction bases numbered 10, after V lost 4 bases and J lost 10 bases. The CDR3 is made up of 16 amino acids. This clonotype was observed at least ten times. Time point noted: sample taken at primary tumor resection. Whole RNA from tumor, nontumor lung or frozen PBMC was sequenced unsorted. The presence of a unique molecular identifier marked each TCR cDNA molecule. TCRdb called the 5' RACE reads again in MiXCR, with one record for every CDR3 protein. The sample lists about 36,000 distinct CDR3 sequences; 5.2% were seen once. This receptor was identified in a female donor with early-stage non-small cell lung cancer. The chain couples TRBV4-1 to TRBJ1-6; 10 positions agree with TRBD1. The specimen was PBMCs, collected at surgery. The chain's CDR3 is CASSLSPGTGVSPLHF. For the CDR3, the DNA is TGCGCCAGCAGCCTGTCTCCAGGGACAGGGGTGTCACCCCTCCACTTT.